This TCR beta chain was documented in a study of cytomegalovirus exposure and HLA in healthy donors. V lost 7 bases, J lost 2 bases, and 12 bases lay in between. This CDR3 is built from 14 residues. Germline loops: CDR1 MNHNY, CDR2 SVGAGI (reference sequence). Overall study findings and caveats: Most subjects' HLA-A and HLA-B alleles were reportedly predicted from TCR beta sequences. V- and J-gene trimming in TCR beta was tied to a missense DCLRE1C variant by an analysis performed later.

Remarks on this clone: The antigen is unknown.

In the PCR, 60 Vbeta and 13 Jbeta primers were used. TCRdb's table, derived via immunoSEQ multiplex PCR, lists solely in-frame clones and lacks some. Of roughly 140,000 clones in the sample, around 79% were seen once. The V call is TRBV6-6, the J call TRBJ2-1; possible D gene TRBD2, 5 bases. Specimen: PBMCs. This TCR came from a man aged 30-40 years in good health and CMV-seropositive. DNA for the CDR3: TGTGCCAGCACTCCATCCGGGGCCTACAATGAGCAGTTCTTC. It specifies CASTPSGAYNEQFF.